One sample yielded the 31 T cell receptor beta chains listed below, sequenced in a study of cytomegalovirus exposure and HLA in healthy donors. A multiplex PCR was run with 60 Vbeta primers and 13 Jbeta primers. This table comes from immunoSEQ multiplex PCR, and its TCRdb copy is limited to in-frame clones, with some not included. Counted here are about 190,000 clones, approximately 12% occurring once; the ten biggest clones make up approximately 8.4%. Source material: PBMCs. Every receptor here comes from a man in his fifties in good health and CMV-seropositive.

This clone was observed a few times. This chain uses TRBV7-3 with TRBJ2-3; unclear D gene. CDR1 and CDR2 from the germline V gene are SGHTA and FQGTGA. The CDR3 contains 13 residues. The V end was cut by 4 bases, the J end by 1 base, with 6 bases between. DNA of the CDR3: TGTGCCAGCAGCTCCCGAGGCACAGATACGCAGTATTTT. Translation: CASSSRGTDTQYF.

This rearrangement joins TRBV2 to TRBJ2-5; 7 bases agree with TRBD2. The germline CDR1 and CDR2 sequences are SNHLY and FYNNEI. The CDR3 runs to 13 residues. V lost 7 bases, J lost 6 bases, and 8 bases stayed unmatched. DNA for the CDR3: TGTGCCAGCATTCCGTCGGGGGGACAGACCCAGTACTTC. Its protein is CASIPSGGQTQYF.

The V call is TRBV28, the J call TRBJ1-2, with 11 bases identical to TRBD1. Germline V CDR1 and CDR2: MDHEN, SYDVKM. This CDR3 is 16 amino acids long. The J segment lost 5 bases and the V segment lost 5 bases, leaving 10 bases of the junction unmatched. The CDR3 DNA sequence: TGTGCCAGCAGTCTCCGGACAGGGGGCGGCAGGTATGGCTACACCTTC. It specifies CASSLRTGGGRYGYTF.

The sample holds a few counts of this clone. The rearrangement uses TRBV6-4 and TRBJ1-6; TRBD1 matches at 11 bases. CDR3 size: 19 residues. V lost 2 bases to trimming and J lost 0 bases; unmatched junction nucleotides: 6. The germline V gene encodes CDR1 MRHNA and CDR2 SNTAGT. CDR3 coding DNA: TGTGCCAGCAGTGACCCTGGGACAGGGGGAAGCTCCTATAATTCACCCCTCCACTTT. It is translated as CASSDPGTGGSSYNSPLHF.

The chain employs TRBV4-1 and TRBJ1-3, with D possibly TRBD1 on 6 matching bases. V was clipped by 0 bases and J by 5 bases, with 11 bases between them. The CDR3 sequence is 15 residues long. CDR1 is MGHRA and CDR2 is YSYEKL in the germline V gene. CDR3 region: CASSQDEDSRNTIYF. The DNA of the CDR3 is TGCGCCAGCAGCCAAGATGAGGACAGCAGAAACACCATATATTTT.

This clone was counted between two and nine times. The CDR3 sequence is CARRGGRRTDTQYF. DNA for the CDR3: TGTGCCCGACGGGGGGGGCGTCGCACAGATACGCAGTATTTT. V is TRBV7-6 and J is TRBJ2-3; 8 positions agree with TRBD2. Germline CDR1 is SGHVS and CDR2 is FNYEAQ. The CDR3 runs to 14 residues. V lost 11 bases, J lost 1 base, and 8 bases stayed unmatched.

The chain employs TRBV6-5 and TRBJ2-3, with 12 positions matching TRBD2. The CDR3 totals 15 residues. V lost 4 bases and J lost 3; bases outside the gene matches: 2. Germline V gene data show CDR1 as MNHEY and CDR2 as SVGAGI. The CDR3: CASSSSGGATDTQYF. CDR3 nucleotide sequence: TGTGCCAGCAGTTCTAGCGGGGGGGCAACAGATACGCAGTATTTT.

This clone has just a few counts. J is TRBJ1-2 and V is TRBV7-8; no clear D. Germline-derived CDR1 and CDR2 are SGHVS and FQNEAQ. This CDR3 spans 16 amino acids. Trimming stripped 4 bases from V and 7 bases from J, with 22 bases between. CDR3 coding DNA: TGTGCCAGCAGCTCAAACTCTTTCACGAGGGTGGGTGGCTACACCTTC. This encodes CASSSNSFTRVGGYTF.

The table lists this clone with a few counts. The chain couples TRBV7-2 to TRBJ1-6; TRBD1 might be the D (6 bases). Trimming stripped 1 base from V and 10 bases from J, with 14 bases between. This CDR3 contains 15 residues. Germline-derived CDR1 and CDR2 are SGHTA and FQGNSA. Written as DNA, the CDR3 is TGTGCCAGCAGCTTAGGGGCAGGGGCTGAATCACCCCTCCACTTT. It codes for CASSLGAGAESPLHF.

A note on this clone: Germline is not matched at one junction end, which may reflect a read error. The chain is built from TRBV6-5 and TRBJ2-1, with no clear D. This CDR3 is 13 amino acids long. In germline, CDR1 is MNHEY, CDR2 SVGAGI. The CDR3 DNA sequence: TGTGCCAGCAGTTCCACGGAGACCCAAAGATTAATCTTC. It translates to CASSSTETQRLIF.

CDR3 in amino acids: CASSPQTANYGYTF. CDR3 DNA: TGTGCCAGCTCACCTCAGACAGCTAACTATGGCTACACCTTC. This chain links TRBV18 with TRBJ1-2; D perhaps matches TRBD1 (5 bases). This CDR3 spans 14 amino acids. Looked up from germline, CDR1 is KGHSH and CDR2 is LQKENI. V was pared by 3 bases and J by 0 bases, with 8 bases between. Full variable domain (remainder filled in from reference TRBV18 and TRBJ1-2): NAGVMQNPRHLVRRRGQEARLRCSPMKGHSHVYWYRQLPEEGLKFMVYLQKENIIDESGMPKERFSAEFPKEGPSILRIQQVVRGDSAAYFCASSPQTANYGYTFGSGTRLTVV.

This clone has a handful of counts. The chain links TRBV2 to TRBJ1-1; 9 positions agree with TRBD1. The CDR3 is 13 amino acids. Germline CDR1 SNHLY, CDR2 FYNNEI. The ends lost 6 bases at V and 4 bases at J; junction bases unmatched: 3. In nucleotides, the CDR3 is TGTGCCAGCAGGGGGACAGGGACCACTGAAGCTTTCTTT. Translated, it gives CASRGTGTTEAFF.

Regarding this clone: The junction shows a germline mismatch at one end, possibly a read error. V and J are TRBV29-1 and TRBJ1-1, with 10 bases lining up with TRBD1. The V gene's germline CDR1 is SQVTM and CDR2 ANQGSEA. This CDR3 has 13 residues. The CDR3 DNA reads TGCAGCGGGGACAGGGGACGGAACACTGAACCTTTCTTT. It yields the protein CSGDRGRNTEPFF.

This chain uses TRBV5-1 with TRBJ2-3, with 7 bases lining up with TRBD1. Germline V gene lookup returns CDR1 SGHRS and CDR2 YFSETQ. Losses at the gene ends were 3 bases for V and 2 bases for J; bases not matched to a gene: 12. CDR3 length: 17 amino acids. CDR3 nucleotide sequence: TGCGCCAGCAGCTCACAACCGGCCGGGACAGACACAGATACGCAGTATTTT. It translates to CASSSQPAGTDTDTQYF.

This clone was found a few times. At one end, the junction sequence differs from germline, possibly due to a read error. This sequence joins TRBV7-7 and TRBJ2-2, with 10 bases matching TRBD1. This CDR3 has 16 residues. Per the germline V gene, CDR1 is SSHAT and CDR2 is FNYEAQ (reference sequence). The CDR3 DNA reads as TGTGCTAGCAGCTTAGGGACAGGGGCGAACACCGGGGAGCTGTTTTTT. Protein product: CASSLGTGANTGELFF.

V usage is TRBV4-3 and J usage is TRBJ1-5; D call uncertain. The CDR3 consists of 14 residues. V lost 0 bases and J 6 bases, leaving 9 bases between the germline ends. Per the germline V gene, CDR1 is LGHNA and CDR2 is YSLEER. In DNA, the CDR3 is TGCGCCAGCAGCCAAGATCTTGGACTTCAGCCCCAGCATTTT. Translating it yields CASSQDLGLQPQHF.

This clone has just a few counts. The chain couples TRBV6-6 to TRBJ1-5; weak D call: TRBD1 (6 bases). The CDR3 has 14 residues. Trimming cost V 2 bases and J 4 bases, with 9 bases left between them. Germline CDR1 and CDR2: MNHNY and SVGAGI (reference sequence). For the CDR3, the DNA is TGTGCCAGCAGTTACCTCCAGGGGAATCAGCCCCAGCATTTT. Its protein is CASSYLQGNQPQHF.

In its sample, this clone was seen a few times. The chain uses TRBV6-5 and TRBJ2-6, with D maybe TRBD1 (7 bases). Germline V CDR1 and CDR2: MNHEY, SVGAGI. The CDR3 is made up of 16 amino acids. Trimming removed 3 bases at V and 2 bases at J, with 11 bases between. This CDR3 is CASSYQGGTGANVLTF. As DNA, the CDR3 is TGTGCCAGCAGTTATCAGGGGGGTACTGGGGCCAACGTCCTGACTTTC.

In the case of this clone: The same CDR3 is also encoded by other DNA sequences in this sample. The chain joins TRBV9 to TRBJ2-5; TRBD1 agrees at 9 bases. The CDR3 covers 14 residues. The V gene end was trimmed by 2 bases and the J gene end by 5 bases; junction bases not matched to a gene: 4. Germline-derived CDR1 and CDR2 are SGDLS and YYNGEE. CDR3 amino acids: CASSVGQGRETQYF. DNA for the CDR3: TGTGCCAGCAGCGTGGGACAGGGACGGGAGACCCAGTACTTC.

The chain is built from TRBV19 and TRBJ1-2; possibly TRBD1 for D (5 bases). The length of the CDR3 is 12 residues. V lost 5 bases to trimming and J lost 4 bases, with 8 bases between them. Germline-derived CDR1 and CDR2 are LNHDA and SQIVND (reference sequence). The CDR3 DNA reads TGTGCCAGTAGTCGCGACAGCTATGGCTACACCTTC. Translation: CASSRDSYGYTF.

This chain links TRBV27 with TRBJ1-6, with a possible D match to TRBD1 (6 bases). Trimming stripped 5 bases from V and 10 bases from J, with 18 bases between. This CDR3 contains 15 residues. Germline V gives CDR1 MNHEY, CDR2 SMNVEV (reference sequence). CDR3 protein: CASSLEGGVRSPLHF. In DNA form, the CDR3 reads TGTGCCAGCAGTCTCGAAGGGGGTGTACGCTCACCCCTCCACTTT.

This clone appeared a few times. The same CDR3 is also encoded by other DNA sequences in this sample. The chain links TRBV18 to TRBJ1-4, with D perhaps TRBD1 (5 bases). With 1 base removed from V and 8 bases from J, the gap between germline ends came to 11 bases. Germline values: CDR1 KGHSH, CDR2 LQKENI. The CDR3 loop spans 14 amino acids. CDR3 sequence: CASSPHPEGEKLFF. CDR3 DNA sequence: TGTGCCAGCTCACCACACCCGGAGGGGGAAAAACTGTTTTTT.

This clone was observed a handful of times. The J gene is TRBJ1-5, the V gene TRBV6-6; D possibly corresponds to TRBD1 (6 bases). The germline gives CDR1 MNHNY, CDR2 SVGAGI (reference sequence). This CDR3 is 14 amino acids long. V lost 6 bases and J lost 3, with 12 bases in between. CDR3 residues: CASSPAGVNQPQHF. The CDR3 coding sequence is TGTGCCAGCAGCCCCGCAGGGGTCAATCAGCCCCAGCATTTT.

V is TRBV28 and J is TRBJ2-7, with D unclear. V lost 5 bases, J lost 4 bases, and 18 bases lay in between. The CDR3 is 15 amino acids. Germline CDR1 MDHEN, CDR2 SYDVKM. CDR3 DNA: TGTGCCAGCAGTCCTCCCCCGCCCAGGAAGTACGAGCAGTACGTC. The encoded protein is CASSPPPPRKYEQYV.

V gene TRBV7-3 combines with J gene TRBJ1-4; 7 bases align to TRBD1. The ends lost 0 bases at V and 0 bases at J; junction bases unmatched: 10. The CDR3 is 19 residues long. From germline, CDR1 is SGHTA and CDR2 FQGTGA. The CDR3, as DNA: TGTGCCAGCAGCTTAACGGGGACAGTTCCTATACCAACTAATGAAAAACTGTTTTTT. Translation gives CASSLTGTVPIPTNEKLFF.

This clone was picked up a small number of times. This chain joins TRBV5-1 and TRBJ1-6; 7 bases are a match to TRBD1. J was trimmed by 8 bases and V by 2 bases; bases with no gene match: 16. This CDR3 is 18 amino acids long. Germline loops: CDR1 SGHRS, CDR2 YFSETQ. This chain's CDR3 is CASSLRPVGQNTHSPLHF. The CDR3 bases are TGCGCCAGCAGCTTACGACCAGTGGGACAGAATACCCATTCACCCCTCCACTTT.

This rearrangement joins TRBV5-4 to TRBJ2-1; possibly TRBD2 for D (5 bases). V was shortened by 5 bases and J by 10 bases, with 16 bases between the two germline ends. The germline CDR1 and CDR2 sequences are SGHNT and YYREEE (reference sequence). The CDR3 is 13 residues long. CDR3 loop: CASRPTSYEEQFF. The DNA for the CDR3 is TGTGCCAGCAGACCTACTAGTTACGAGGAGCAGTTCTTC.

This clone was picked up a small number of times. V usage is TRBV15 and J usage is TRBJ1-5, with 10 bases that match TRBD1. From germline, CDR1 is LNHNV and CDR2 YYDKDF (reference sequence). The length of the CDR3 is 19 residues. The trim removed 5 bases at V and 1 base at J, leaving 14 bases unmatched. CDR3 DNA: TGTGCCACCAGCGGCCCGGGACAGGGGAGGATGAGGAGCAATCAGCCCCAGCATTTT. Its protein product is CATSGPGQGRMRSNQPQHF. Full variable domain (remainder filled in from reference TRBV15 and TRBJ1-5): DAMVIQNPRYQVTQFGKPVTLSCSQTLNHNVMYWYQQKSSQAPKLLFHYYDKDFNNEADTPDNFQSRRPNTSFCFLDIRSPGLGDTAMYLCATSGPGQGRMRSNQPQHFGDGTRLSIL.

The rearrangement uses TRBV5-1 and TRBJ1-4; 9 positions agree with TRBD1. CDR1 is SGHRS and CDR2 is YFSETQ in the germline V gene. Losses at the gene ends were 4 bases for V and 8 bases for J; bases not matched to a gene: 6. The CDR3 extends over 14 amino acids. CDR3 in DNA: TGCGCCAGCAGCGGGGGACAGGGTGGAGAAAAACTGTTTTTT. Its translation is CASSGGQGGEKLFF.

Only a few counts were recorded for this clone. The V call is TRBV27, the J call TRBJ1-4, with 7 bases matching TRBD1. Germline V gene data show CDR1 as MNHEY and CDR2 as SMNVEV (reference sequence). V trimming: 3 bases; J trimming: 6 bases; junction bases outside the gene matches: 7. The CDR3 is 15 residues long. The CDR3 nucleotides read TGTGCCAGCAGTTTCAGGGGGGTAAATTATGAAAAACTGTTTTTT. It codes for CASSFRGVNYEKLFF.

This clone was recorded a few times. The CDR3 is CASSLGTGDNQPQHF. The CDR3 nucleotides are TGTGCCAGCAGTTTAGGGACAGGAGACAATCAGCCCCAGCATTTT. The genes are TRBV28 and TRBJ1-5; 8 positions match TRBD1. This CDR3 has 15 amino acids. CDR1 is MDHEN, CDR2 SYDVKM, per germline. Trimming at V came to 2 bases and at J to 3 bases, leaving 3 bases not matched to a gene.